One sample yielded the 25 T cell receptor beta chains listed below, sequenced in a study of human T cells and chemical hapten exposure. Time point specified: patch test 3, about 24 weeks after DPC sensitization. Treatment described: therapeutic diphenylcyclopropenone sensitization with weekly scalp DPC. MiXCR, applied by TCRdb to the RACE reads, yields one record per CDR3 protein. This sample has roughly 84,000 distinct CDR3 sequences, with 10% to 12% found just once. The sample in question was whole blood, obtained in connection with sensitization to the hapten diphenylcyclopropenone (DPC). These receptors came from a woman aged 45-65 years with alopecia areata. Some clones in this sample may be carry-over from other donors' samples.

In its sample, this clonotype was seen a few times. The chain uses TRBV12-5 and TRBJ1-5; D remains ambiguous. The germline gives CDR1 LGHNT, CDR2 FRNRAP. CDR3 length: 14 residues. V lost 3 bases to trimming and J lost 0 bases, with 6 bases between them. This CDR3 is CASGLSHSNQPQHF. Here the CDR3 DNA reads TGTGCTAGTGGTTTATCCCATAGCAATCAGCCCCAGCATTTT.

This clonotype was counted between two and nine times. The J gene is TRBJ2-7, the V gene TRBV20-1, with a weak D call TRBD2 (5 bases). Germline V gene sequence: CDR1 DFQATT, CDR2 SNEGSKA (reference sequence). V lost 3 bases, J lost 1 base, and 13 bases lay in between. The CDR3 sequence is 14 residues long. This CDR3 is CSARRGWVSYEQYF. The CDR3 region has the DNA TGCAGTGCTAGGCGAGGGTGGGTGTCCTACGAGCAGTACTTC.

This clonotype was found many times. This chain joins TRBV7-9 and TRBJ2-7, with 12 bases fitting TRBD1. This CDR3 spans 16 amino acids. Germline CDR1 is SEHNR and CDR2 is FQNEAQ (reference sequence). V shed 5 bases, J shed 5 bases, and the junction held 10 bases outside the gene matches. The CDR3 loop is CASSPGTGGTRNEQYF. The CDR3 nucleotides are TGTGCCAGCAGCCCCGGGACAGGGGGCACTAGGAACGAGCAGTACTTC.

This clonotype was found many times. This rearrangement joins TRBV29-1 to TRBJ2-3, with a possible D match to TRBD2 (5 bases). This CDR3 comprises 12 residues. V lost 5 bases and J 8 bases, leaving 14 bases between the germline ends. The germline CDR1 and CDR2 sequences are SQVTM and ANQGSEA. The chain's CDR3 is CSVREGQATQYF. In DNA form, the CDR3 reads TGCAGCGTTCGAGAGGGCCAAGCTACGCAGTATTTT.

This clonotype appeared many times. This sequence joins TRBV11-2 and TRBJ2-3; 8 bases are a match to TRBD1. The CDR3 extends over 12 amino acids. From germline, CDR1 is SGHAT and CDR2 FQNNGV. J was trimmed by 14 bases and V by 0 bases; bases with no gene match: 4. The CDR3 loop reads CASSLERTGRYF. DNA of the CDR3: TGTGCCAGCAGCTTAGAGAGGACAGGGCGGTATTTT. Looking up the rest from reference TRBV11-2 and TRBJ2-3 gives the full variable domain: EAGVAQSPRYKIIEKRQSVAFWCNPISGHATLYWYQQILGQGPKLLIQFQNNGVVDDSQLPKDRFSAERLKGVDSTLKIQPAKLEDSAVYLCASSLERTGRYFGPGTRLTVL.

This clonotype turned up a few times. The chain links TRBV28 to TRBJ2-3; no reliable D call. The CDR3 covers 12 residues. Trimming shortened V by 5 bases and J by 12 bases, and 15 bases separated the two germline ends. Looked up from germline, CDR1 is MDHEN and CDR2 is SYDVKM. Here the CDR3 reads CASSGTTSTQYF. The CDR3, as DNA: TGTGCCAGCAGTGGAACCACGAGTACACAGTATTTT.

The CDR3 sequence: CASSLNFADTQYF. The DNA for the CDR3 is TGTGCCAGCAGTCTGAATTTCGCAGATACGCAGTATTTT. The V gene is TRBV25-1, the J gene TRBJ2-3; no firm D call. The CDR3 spans 13 residues. Trimming took off 5 bases at V and 4 bases at J, with 10 bases between the two ends. The germline V gene encodes CDR1 MGHDK and CDR2 SYGVNS.

Only a few counts were recorded for this clonotype. The chain is built from TRBV19 and TRBJ2-3, with D uncertain. Germline V gene sequence: CDR1 LNHDA, CDR2 SQIVND (reference sequence). The CDR3 contains 12 residues. Trimming removed 2 bases from V and 5 bases from J, with 5 bases in between. The CDR3 coding sequence is TGTGCCAGTAGTATAATAGGAGATACGCAGTATTTT. It is translated as CASSIIGDTQYF.

This clonotype was recorded many times. The J gene is TRBJ2-5, the V gene TRBV29-1, with a weak D call TRBD2 (5 bases). The CDR3 contains 12 residues. The ends were cut back, 6 bases at V and 5 bases at J, with 13 bases in the middle. Germline V lookup: CDR1 SQVTM, CDR2 ANQGSEA. DNA of the CDR3: TGCAGCGTAGCGGAAGGGATGGAGACCCAGTACTTC. Its protein product is CSVAEGMETQYF. The whole variable domain, remainder taken from reference TRBV29-1 and TRBJ2-5, is SAVISQKPSRDICQRGTSLTIQCQVDSQVTMMFWYRQQPGQSLTLIATANQGSEATYESGFVIDKFPISRPNLTFSTLTVSNMSPEDSSIYLCSVAEGMETQYFGPGTRLLVL.

This clonotype has a handful of counts. CDR3 sequence (DNA): TGTGCCAGTAGCGCCAAGACACCGAGCTCCTACGAGCAGTACTTC. Its translation is CASSAKTPSSYEQYF. The chain links TRBV19 to TRBJ2-7; D gene unclear. V lost 6 bases, J lost 0 bases, and 15 bases lay in between. The CDR3 runs to 15 residues. The V gene's germline CDR1 is LNHDA and CDR2 SQIVND (reference sequence).

The table lists this clonotype with many counts. Here the CDR3 reads CASSPRRPDTQYF. CDR3 sequence (DNA): TGTGCCAGCAGCCCCCGTCGCCCAGATACGCAGTATTTT. V gene TRBV4-2 combines with J gene TRBJ2-3; no clear D gene. Trimming took off 4 bases at V and 4 bases at J, with 9 bases between the two ends. The germline V gene has CDR1 LGHNA and CDR2 YNFKEQ. The CDR3 contains 13 residues.

This clonotype was observed many times. The V gene is TRBV19, the J gene TRBJ1-2; 7 bases are shared with TRBD1. V gave up 1 base and J gave up 12 bases; unmatched junction bases: 14. Germline values: CDR1 LNHDA, CDR2 SQIVND (reference sequence). There are 15 residues in the CDR3. CDR3 region: CASSIAQQGRNENTF. DNA of the CDR3: TGTGCCAGTAGTATAGCCCAACAGGGGCGCAACGAAAACACCTTC.

In its sample, this clonotype was seen a few times. At one boundary the junction diverges from the germline segment, which might be a read error. This sequence joins TRBV7-7 and TRBJ2-5; TRBD2 matches 9 bases. The CDR3 sequence is 16 residues long. The germline gives CDR1 SSHAT, CDR2 FNYEAQ (reference sequence). CDR3 loop: CASSLAGVAGAETQYF. The CDR3 bases are TGTGCTAGCAGCTTAGCCGGTGTAGCGGGAGCGGAGACCCAGTACTTC.

Written as DNA, the CDR3 is TGCAGCGTTGCCGGACGGATGAACACTGAAGCTTTCTTT. This sequence encodes CSVAGRMNTEAFF. The J gene is TRBJ1-1, the V gene TRBV29-1; no definite D call. Germline V gives CDR1 SQVTM, CDR2 ANQGSEA. The V end was cut by 4 bases, the J end by 0 bases, with 9 bases between. The CDR3 has 13 amino acids.

This clonotype came up a few times. The chain recombines TRBV18 with TRBJ2-7; D gene ambiguous. Germline assignment: CDR1 KGHSH and CDR2 LQKENI. Trimming removed 3 bases from V and 0 bases from J, with 9 bases in between. This CDR3 is built from 14 residues. The CDR3 spells CASSPKDLSYEQYF. The CDR3 nucleotides read TGTGCCAGCTCACCCAAGGATCTCTCCTACGAGCAGTACTTC.

A few counts support this clonotype. The chain recombines TRBV25-1 with TRBJ2-7, with unresolved D. V lost 1 base, J lost 8 bases, and 9 bases lay in between. Germline V gene lookup returns CDR1 MGHDK and CDR2 SYGVNS. CDR3 length: 12 amino acids. The CDR3 DNA follows: TGTGCCAGCAGTGAATTTGGCCGACAGCAGTACTTC. Encoded protein: CASSEFGRQQYF.

This rearrangement joins TRBV5-1 to TRBJ2-7; D may be TRBD2 (7 bases). The CDR3 runs 14 residues. The germline gives CDR1 SGHRS, CDR2 YFSETQ. V was shortened by 1 base and J by 7 bases, with 15 bases between the two germline ends. The CDR3 loop reads CASSLRGGAGEQYF. The CDR3 bases are TGCGCCAGCAGCTTGCGCGGGGGCGCGGGGGAGCAGTACTTC.

This sequence joins TRBV20-1 and TRBJ1-1; TRBD1 aligns across 8 bases. CDR3 size: 12 residues. CDR1 is DFQATT, CDR2 SNEGSKA, per germline (reference sequence). CDR3 DNA: TGCAGGGCCCCTACAGGGGGCACTGAAGCTTTCTTT. Residues: CRAPTGGTEAFF.

Only a few counts were recorded for this clonotype. The V call is TRBV6-2 or TRBV6-3, the J call TRBJ1-6; weak D call: TRBD1 (5 bases). From germline, CDR1 is MNHEY and CDR2 SVGEGT. V lost 6 bases and J lost 2, with 14 bases in between. This CDR3 comprises 16 residues. The CDR3 region has the DNA TGTGCCAGCAGACCTTCAGGGATGCCCTATAATTCACCCCTCCACTTT. Encoded protein: CASRPSGMPYNSPLHF.

This clonotype was detected ten times or more. The rearrangement uses TRBV29-1 and TRBJ2-3, with 10 nucleotides matching TRBD2. The V and J ends lost 5 bases and 5 bases, in that order; junction bases with no gene match: 10. Germline CDR1 reads SQVTM; CDR2 reads ANQGSEA. The CDR3 totals 15 residues. This CDR3 reads CSVQPAGGPRDTQYF. The CDR3, as DNA: TGCAGCGTTCAACCAGCGGGAGGGCCGCGAGATACGCAGTATTTT.

This clonotype came up many times. The rearrangement uses TRBV4-1 and TRBJ2-1, with D perhaps matching TRBD1 or TRBD2 (5 bases each). From germline, CDR1 is MGHRA and CDR2 YSYEKL. The V end was cut by 2 bases, the J end by 9 bases, with 23 bases between. This CDR3 region has 17 residues. The CDR3 DNA is TGCGCCAGCAGCCAACGCCTCCTCAGCGGTTTTGGGGGTGAGCAGTTCTTC. It is translated as CASSQRLLSGFGGEQFF.

This clonotype was observed many times. V and J are TRBV6-5 and TRBJ2-1; TRBD1 aligns across 8 bases. Trimming took 6 bases from V and 2 from J; bases not matched to a gene: 3. CDR3 length: 14 residues. CDR1 and CDR2 from the germline V gene are MNHEY and SVGAGI. As DNA, the CDR3 is TGTGCCAGCAGAACGACAGGGGCCTACAATGAGCAGTTCTTC. Protein: CASRTTGAYNEQFF.

A remark on this clonotype: This CDR3 fails to terminate in the conserved phenylalanine or tryptophan, so it likely reflects a read error. This rearrangement joins TRBV9 to TRBJ2-3; D might be TRBD2 (5 bases). CDR1 is SGDLS and CDR2 is YYNGEE in the germline V gene. V gave up 3 bases and J gave up 6 bases, with 14 bases separating them. This CDR3 is built from 14 residues. The CDR3 DNA reads as TGTGCCAGCAGCGGTCTGACGACGGGGGATACGCAGTATTAT. Translation gives CASSGLTTGDTQYY.

This clonotype has a count of ten or more. The chain employs TRBV18 and TRBJ1-1; no clear D. This CDR3 is 14 amino acids long. Trimming left V 2 bases short and J 0 bases short, with 7 bases between. In germline, CDR1 is KGHSH, CDR2 LQKENI. The CDR3 DNA is TGTGCCAGCTCACCAGAGAAGTTGAACACTGAAGCTTTCTTT. Amino acid sequence: CASSPEKLNTEAFF.

This clonotype has more than one count but fewer than ten. V and J are TRBV28 and TRBJ2-7; D unresolved. V was shortened by 8 bases and J by 4 bases, with 9 bases between the two germline ends. Germline V gives CDR1 MDHEN, CDR2 SYDVKM. This CDR3 has 11 amino acids. CDR3 nucleotides: TGTGCCAGCGGCTCACTTTACGAGCAGTACTTC. Translation: CASGSLYEQYF.